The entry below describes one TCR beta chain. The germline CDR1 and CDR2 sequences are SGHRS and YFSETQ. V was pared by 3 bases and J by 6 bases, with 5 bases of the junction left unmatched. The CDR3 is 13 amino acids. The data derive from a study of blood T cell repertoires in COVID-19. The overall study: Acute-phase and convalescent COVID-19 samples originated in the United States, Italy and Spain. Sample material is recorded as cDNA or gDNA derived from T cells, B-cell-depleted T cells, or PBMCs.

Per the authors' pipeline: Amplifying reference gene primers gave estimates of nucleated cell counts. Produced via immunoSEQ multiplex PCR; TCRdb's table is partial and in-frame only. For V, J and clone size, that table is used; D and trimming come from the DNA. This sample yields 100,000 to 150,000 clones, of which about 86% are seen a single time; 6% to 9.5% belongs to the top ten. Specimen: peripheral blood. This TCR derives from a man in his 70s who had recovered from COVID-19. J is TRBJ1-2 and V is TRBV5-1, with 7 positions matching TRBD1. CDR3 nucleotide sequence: TGCGCCAGCAGCTCGACAGGGAACGATGGCTACACCTTC. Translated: CASSSTGNDGYTF.